This T cell receptor beta chain was found in a study of memory B cells and T cells in multiple sclerosis. In regard to this clone: Antigen unknown.

CDR1 is SGHRS and CDR2 is YFSETQ in the germline V gene. This CDR3 spans 13 amino acids. V dropped 6 bases and J dropped 0 bases, with 10 bases sitting between them. The protocol was immunoSEQ multiplex PCR, while the TCRdb copy is restricted to in-frame clones and leaves out a portion. The sample consists of about 45,000 clones, roughly 87% of them appearing once. Separate sequencing covered autoproliferating (CFSE-dim) and non-proliferating (CFSE-high) T cells from stimulus-free culture. Replicate wells were pooled after more than 6 days of stimulus-free culture of approximately 50 million CFSE-labeled PBMCs.

This TCR was sampled from a human donor with multiple sclerosis. The source material was PBMCs from blood kept in culture. The chain couples TRBV5-1 to TRBJ2-7; no firm D call. The CDR3 DNA is TGCGCCAGCACACATGATAACTCCTACGAGCAGTACTTC. As protein: CASTHDNSYEQYF.